The next 5 T cell receptor beta chains were all read from a single sample in a study of T-cell memory formation after mild COVID-19 (dated by TCRdb to about 2021). Receptor libraries were prepared by 5' RACE. Sequencing was carried out with an Illumina NovaSeq 6000. TCRdb reworked the public reads: Q25 trimming with fastp, MiXCR clone assembly, productive beta chains retained. Here each entry gathers all rows of one CDR3 protein and keeps the most common genes and DNA. The table for this sample lists about 270,000 distinct CDR3 sequences; 16% of them were counted only once. The ten largest account for less than 30% of the sample. Material: PBMCs or a T cell subset sorted from them (not recorded which). The source is a man younger than 35 who had mild COVID-19 (a few samples of this study predate the infection). The sample titles of this study are shuffled in the database, so cell type and time point are left out; the donor was told from shared clones.

This clonotype was detected only a few times. The chain is built from TRBV20-1 and TRBJ2-7; D is unclear. This CDR3 spans 11 amino acids. Germline lookup yields CDR1 DFQATT and CDR2 SNEGSKA (reference sequence). V lost 5 bases, J lost 3 bases, and 8 bases lay in between. The CDR3 DNA is TGCAGTGCTCGCGGCAACTACGAGCAGTACGTC. The encoded protein is CSARGNYEQYV.

The sample holds a few counts of this clonotype. J is TRBJ1-2 and V is TRBV28, with TRBD1 matching over 9 bases. Per the germline V gene, CDR1 is MDHEN and CDR2 is SYDVKM. The CDR3 sequence is 17 residues long. V gave up 5 bases and J gave up 5 bases; unmatched junction bases: 15. The CDR3 loop reads CASSPQGQGKGLYGYTF. CDR3 bases: TGTGCCAGCAGTCCACAGGGACAGGGAAAGGGGCTTTATGGCTACACCTTC.

The rearrangement links TRBV6-5 to TRBJ1-2; D uncertain. Per germline, CDR1 MNHEY and CDR2 SVGAGI. This CDR3 region has 13 residues. Deletions cut 0 bases from V and 8 bases from J, with 10 bases between. CDR3 sequence (DNA): TGTGCCAGCAGTTACTCTGGGTCAGGAGGCTACACCTTC. It translates to CASSYSGSGGYTF.

The chain employs TRBV20-1 and TRBJ2-1; D is perhaps TRBD1 or TRBD2 (5 bases each). There are 15 residues in the CDR3. CDR1 is DFQATT, CDR2 SNEGSKA, per germline (reference sequence). Trimming cost V 6 bases and J 6 bases, with 21 bases left between them. The CDR3 DNA reads TGCAGTGCCCCAACCCCTCCTCGGGGCCCCAATGAGCAGTTCTTC. It is translated as CSAPTPPRGPNEQFF.

This clonotype has only a few counts. The rearrangement joins TRBV9 to TRBJ2-1, with TRBD2 matching over 7 bases. This CDR3 comprises 16 residues. Unmatched junction bases numbered 12, after V lost 2 bases and J lost 7 bases. CDR1 and CDR2 (germline): SGDLS, YYNGEE. This CDR3 reads CASSVKGRGVRNEQFF. CDR3 DNA: TGTGCCAGCAGCGTCAAGGGTCGGGGGGTAAGGAATGAGCAGTTCTTC.